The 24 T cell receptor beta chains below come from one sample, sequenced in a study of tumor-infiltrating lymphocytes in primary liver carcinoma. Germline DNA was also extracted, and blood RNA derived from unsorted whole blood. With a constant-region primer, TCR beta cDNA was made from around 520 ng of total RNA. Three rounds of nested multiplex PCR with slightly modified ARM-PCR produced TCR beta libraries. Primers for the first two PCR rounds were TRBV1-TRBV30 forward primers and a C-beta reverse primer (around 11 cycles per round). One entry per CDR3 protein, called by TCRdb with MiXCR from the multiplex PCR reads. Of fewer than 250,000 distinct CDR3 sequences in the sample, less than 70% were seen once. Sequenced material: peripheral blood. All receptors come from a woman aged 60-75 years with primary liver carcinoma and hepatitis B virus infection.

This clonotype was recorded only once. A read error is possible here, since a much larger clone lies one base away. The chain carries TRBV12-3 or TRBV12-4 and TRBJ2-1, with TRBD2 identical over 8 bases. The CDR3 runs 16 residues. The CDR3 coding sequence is TGTGCCAGCAGCCCCTTGATGGCGGGAGGATACAATGAGCTGTTCTTC. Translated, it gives CASSPLMAGGYNELFF.

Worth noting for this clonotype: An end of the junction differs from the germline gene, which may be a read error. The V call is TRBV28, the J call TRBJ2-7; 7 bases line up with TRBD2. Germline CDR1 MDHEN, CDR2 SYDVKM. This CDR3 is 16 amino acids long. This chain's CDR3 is CASSPFLTSVNYEQYF. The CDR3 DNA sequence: TGTGCCAGCAGTCCCTTTTTAACTAGCGTCAACTACGAACAGTACTTC.

CDR3 in DNA: TGTGCCAGCAGCCCATTACGAGGGGGGACTATGAACACTGAAGCTTTCTTT. The encoded protein is CASSPLRGGTMNTEAFF. The V call is TRBV7-9, the J call TRBJ1-1, with TRBD1 as a possible D gene (6 bases). The CDR3 consists of 17 residues. V was clipped by 5 bases and J by 0 bases, with 19 bases between them. CDR1 SEHNR and CDR2 FQNEAQ come from the germline V gene (reference sequence).

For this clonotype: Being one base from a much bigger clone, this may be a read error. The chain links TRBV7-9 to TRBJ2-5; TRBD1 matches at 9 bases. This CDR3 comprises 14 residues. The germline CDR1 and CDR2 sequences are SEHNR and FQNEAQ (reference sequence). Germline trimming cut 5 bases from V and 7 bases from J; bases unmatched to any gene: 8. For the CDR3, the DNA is TGTGCCAGCAGCCGAGGGACAGGGAAAGTGACCCAGTACTTC. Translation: CASSRGTGKVTQYF.

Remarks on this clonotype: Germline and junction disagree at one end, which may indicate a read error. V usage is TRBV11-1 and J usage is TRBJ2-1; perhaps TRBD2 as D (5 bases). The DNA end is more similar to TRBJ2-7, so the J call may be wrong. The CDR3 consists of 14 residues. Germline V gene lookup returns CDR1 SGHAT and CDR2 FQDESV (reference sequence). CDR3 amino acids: CAGSPDYGNNEQYF. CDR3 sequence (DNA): TGTGCCGGCAGCCCCGACTACGGGAACAATGAGCAGTACTTC.

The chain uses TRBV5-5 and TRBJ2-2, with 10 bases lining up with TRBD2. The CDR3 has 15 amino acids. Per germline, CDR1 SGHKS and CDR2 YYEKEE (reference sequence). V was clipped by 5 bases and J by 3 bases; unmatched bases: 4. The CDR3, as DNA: TGTGCCAGCAGTGGGACTAGCGTCTACACCGGGGAGCTGTTTTTT. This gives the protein CASSGTSVYTGELFF.

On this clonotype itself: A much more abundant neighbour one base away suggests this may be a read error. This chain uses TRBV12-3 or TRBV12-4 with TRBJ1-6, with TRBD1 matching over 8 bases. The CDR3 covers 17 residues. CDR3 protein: CASSLDRASSYNSPLQF. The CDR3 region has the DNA TGTGCCAGCAGTTTGGACAGGGCGAGCTCCTATAATTCACCCCTCCAGTTT.

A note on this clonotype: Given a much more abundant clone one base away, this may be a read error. Written as DNA, the CDR3 is TGTGCCAGCAGCGGGTACGGAGCCAAAAACGTTCAGTACTTC. It encodes CASSGYGAKNVQYF. The rearrangement joins TRBV5-6 to TRBJ2-4, with D unresolved. Per germline, CDR1 SGHDT and CDR2 YYEEEE. The CDR3 runs 14 residues.

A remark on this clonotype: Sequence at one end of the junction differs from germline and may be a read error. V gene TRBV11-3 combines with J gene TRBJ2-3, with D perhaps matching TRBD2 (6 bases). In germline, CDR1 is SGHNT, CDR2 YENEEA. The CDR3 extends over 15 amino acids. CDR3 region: CASSLAAGILDTQYF. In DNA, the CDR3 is TGTGCCAGCAGTTTAGCGGCAGGCATTCTCGATACGCAGTATTTT.

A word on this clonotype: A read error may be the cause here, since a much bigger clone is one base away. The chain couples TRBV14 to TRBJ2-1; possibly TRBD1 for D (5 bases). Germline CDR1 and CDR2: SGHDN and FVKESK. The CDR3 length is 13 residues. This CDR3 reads CASSQRQLNEQSF. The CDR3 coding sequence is TGTGCCAGCAGCCAACGACAGCTGAATGAGCAGTCCTTC.

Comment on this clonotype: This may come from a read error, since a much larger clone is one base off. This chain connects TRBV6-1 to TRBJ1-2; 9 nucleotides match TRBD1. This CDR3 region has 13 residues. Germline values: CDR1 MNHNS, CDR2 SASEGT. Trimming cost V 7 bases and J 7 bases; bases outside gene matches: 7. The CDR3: CASNTGGEGGYTF. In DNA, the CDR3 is TGTGCCAGCAATACAGGGGGCGAGGGTGGCTACACCTTC.

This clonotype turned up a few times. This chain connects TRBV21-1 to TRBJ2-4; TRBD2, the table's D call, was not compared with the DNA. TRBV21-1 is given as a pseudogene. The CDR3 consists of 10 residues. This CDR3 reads CASMTGLAPF. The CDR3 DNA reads TGTGCCAGCATGACAGGACTAGCCCCATTC.

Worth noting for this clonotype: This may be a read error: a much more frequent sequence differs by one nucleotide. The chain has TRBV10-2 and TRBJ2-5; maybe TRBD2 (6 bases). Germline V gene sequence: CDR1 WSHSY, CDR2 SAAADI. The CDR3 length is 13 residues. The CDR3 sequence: CASSGGTGETRYF. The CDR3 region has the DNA TGCGCCAGCAGTGGGGGGACGGGAGAGACCCGGTACTTC.

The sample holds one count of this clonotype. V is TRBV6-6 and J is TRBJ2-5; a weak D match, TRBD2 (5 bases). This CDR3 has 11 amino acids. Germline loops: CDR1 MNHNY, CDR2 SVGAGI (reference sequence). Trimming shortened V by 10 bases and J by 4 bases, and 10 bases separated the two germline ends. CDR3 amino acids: CANGVRETQYF. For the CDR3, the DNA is TGTGCCAACGGGGTGCGAGAGACCCAGTACTTC.

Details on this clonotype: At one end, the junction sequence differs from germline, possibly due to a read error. CDR3 amino acids: CANSSRYTGELFF. CDR3 coding DNA: TGTGCCAACAGCTCTCGCTACACCGGGGAGCTGTTTTTT. The rearrangement joins TRBV11-1 to TRBJ2-2; D unresolved. In germline, CDR1 is SGHAT, CDR2 FQDESV (reference sequence). There are 13 residues in the CDR3.

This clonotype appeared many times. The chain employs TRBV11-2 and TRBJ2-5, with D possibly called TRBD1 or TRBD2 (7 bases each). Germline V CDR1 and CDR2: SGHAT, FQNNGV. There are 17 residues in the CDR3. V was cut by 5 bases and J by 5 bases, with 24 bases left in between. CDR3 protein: CASSRPTGATGGETQYF. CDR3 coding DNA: TGTGCCAGCAGCAGACCTACAGGGGCCACCGGGGGGGAGACCCAGTACTTC.

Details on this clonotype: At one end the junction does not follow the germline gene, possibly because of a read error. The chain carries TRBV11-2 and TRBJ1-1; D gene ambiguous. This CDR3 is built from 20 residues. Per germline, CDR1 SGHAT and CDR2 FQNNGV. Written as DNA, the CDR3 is TGTACCAGCAGCCCACATCAGCACGGACGCCTTCGCTTTTGGTGCTATGAAGCTATCTTT. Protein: CTSSPHQHGRLRFWCYEAIF.

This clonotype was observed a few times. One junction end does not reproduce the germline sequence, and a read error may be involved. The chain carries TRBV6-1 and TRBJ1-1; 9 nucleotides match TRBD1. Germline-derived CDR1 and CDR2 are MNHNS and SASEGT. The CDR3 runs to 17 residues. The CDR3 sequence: CAGSEAWDREGNPEAFF. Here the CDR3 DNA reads TGTGCCGGCAGTGAAGCCTGGGACAGGGAGGGGAATCCTGAAGCTTTCTTT.

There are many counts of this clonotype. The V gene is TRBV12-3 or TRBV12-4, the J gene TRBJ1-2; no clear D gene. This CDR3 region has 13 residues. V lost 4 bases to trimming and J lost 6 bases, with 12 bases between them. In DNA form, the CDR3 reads TGTGCCAGCAGTTGGCTTTCCCAGGATGGCTACACCTTC. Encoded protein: CASSWLSQDGYTF.

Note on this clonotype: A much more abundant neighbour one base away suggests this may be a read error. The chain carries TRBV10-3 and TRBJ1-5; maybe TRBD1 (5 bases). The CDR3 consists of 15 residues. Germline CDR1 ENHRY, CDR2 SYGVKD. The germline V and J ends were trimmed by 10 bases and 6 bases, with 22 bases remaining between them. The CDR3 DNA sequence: TGTGCCACCACAACCTCAAGGGGAGGCACTCAGCCCCAGCATTTT. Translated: CATTTSRGGTQPQHF.

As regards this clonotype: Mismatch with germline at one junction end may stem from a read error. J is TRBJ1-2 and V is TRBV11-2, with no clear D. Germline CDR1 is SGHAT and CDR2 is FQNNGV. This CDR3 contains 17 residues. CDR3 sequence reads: CASSPWDVATHNHGYTF. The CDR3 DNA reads TGTGCCAGCAGCCCCTGGGATGTCGCAACCCATAACCATGGCTACACCTTC.

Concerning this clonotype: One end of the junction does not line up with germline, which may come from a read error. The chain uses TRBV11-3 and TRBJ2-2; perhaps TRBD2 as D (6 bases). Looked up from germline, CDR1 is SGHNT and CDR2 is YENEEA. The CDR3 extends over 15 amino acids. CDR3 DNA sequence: TGTGCCAGTAGCTACGGCGGGGCGAACACCGGGAAGCTGTTTTTT. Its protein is CASSYGGANTGKLFF.

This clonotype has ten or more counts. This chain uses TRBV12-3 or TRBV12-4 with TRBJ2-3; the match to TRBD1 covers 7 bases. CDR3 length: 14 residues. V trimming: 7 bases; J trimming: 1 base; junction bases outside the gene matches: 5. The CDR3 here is CASTLTGRTDTQYF. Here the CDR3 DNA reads TGTGCCAGCACCTTGACAGGGCGCACAGATACGCAGTATTTT.

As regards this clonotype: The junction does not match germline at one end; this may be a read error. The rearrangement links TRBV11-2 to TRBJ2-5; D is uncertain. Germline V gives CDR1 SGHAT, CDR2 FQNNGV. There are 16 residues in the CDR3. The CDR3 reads CASNLGMGYPGETQYF. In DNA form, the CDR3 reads TGTGCCAGCAACTTGGGAATGGGTTATCCAGGAGAGACCCAATACTTC.